This TCR beta chain appears in the sequencing data of a study of T cell responses to AZD1222 COVID-19 vaccine. The study's findings and limits: Researchers report vaccine-associated CD4 TCRs spanning spike, with dominance at 160-218 and 743-854.

Trimming left V 6 bases short and J 5 bases short, with 16 bases between. From germline, CDR1 is SQVTM and CDR2 ANQGSEA. CDR3 length equals 13 residues. Sequencing was performed with immunoSEQ multiplex PCR; in TCRdb, only in-frame clones are kept and a portion is missing. This table holds approximately 73,000 clones, roughly 84% found once. Note on this clone: Its antigen is as yet unknown.

The TCR comes from an adult in good health. The source material was peripheral blood, sampled on day 0 of AZD1222 vaccination. The chain joins TRBV29-1 to TRBJ2-5, with D tentatively TRBD1 (5 bases). CDR3 region: CSVAQVALETQYF. DNA of the CDR3: TGCAGCGTAGCACAGGTTGCTTTGGAGACCCAGTACTTC.